The clone carrying this TCR beta chain came up a few times. The antigen is not known. Each CDR3 protein gets one entry after TCRdb re-called the 5' RACE reads with MiXCR. The sample has some 560,000 distinct CDR3 sequences; around a sixth are singletons. The CDR3 spans 15 residues. V was clipped by 5 bases and J by 0 bases, with 12 bases between them. CDR1 is SGHTA, CDR2 FQGNSA, per germline. This record belongs to a study of T cells after yellow fever vaccination. Study conclusions and caveats: Primary-vaccination clones mostly resurfaced post-booster (about 95% CD4, approximately 87% CD8). Abundant clonotypes from the bulk population could have been carried over as contaminants into FACS-sorted repertoires.

The starting material was PBMCs, obtained less than 6 days after the first yellow fever vaccination. The origin of this receptor is a man aged 18 to 30 who received the YFV17D yellow fever vaccine. The chain combines TRBV7-2 with TRBJ2-3; D is uncertain. The DNA for the CDR3 is TGTGCCAGCAGCACCCGGCGGTCGAGCACAGATACGCAGTATTTT. It specifies CASSTRRSSTDTQYF.